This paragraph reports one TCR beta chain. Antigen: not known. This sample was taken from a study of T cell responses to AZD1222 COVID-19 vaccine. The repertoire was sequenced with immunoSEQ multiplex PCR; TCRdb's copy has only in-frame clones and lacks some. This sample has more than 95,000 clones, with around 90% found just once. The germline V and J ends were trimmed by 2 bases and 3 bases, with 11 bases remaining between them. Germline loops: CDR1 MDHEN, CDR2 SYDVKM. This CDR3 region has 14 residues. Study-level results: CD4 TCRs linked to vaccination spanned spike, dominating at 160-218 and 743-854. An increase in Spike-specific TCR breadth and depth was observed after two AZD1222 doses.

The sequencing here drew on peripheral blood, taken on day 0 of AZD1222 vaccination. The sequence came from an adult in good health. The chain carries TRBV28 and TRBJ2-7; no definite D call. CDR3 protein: CASSLRAQYYEQYF. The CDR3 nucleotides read TGTGCCAGCAGTTTACGGGCGCAGTACTACGAGCAGTACTTC.